This paragraph reports one T cell receptor beta chain. Antigen unknown. These data originate in a study of shared clonotypes between healthy human individuals. Notes on the study in general: Since donors were few, the genetic and exposure-history diversity represented was limited.

The data were produced by immunoSEQ multiplex PCR, yet TCRdb's version contains in-frame clones alone and is incomplete. The data show about 380,000 clones, approximately 96% seen once. Germline V lookup: CDR1 MNHEY, CDR2 SVGAGI. Trimming cost V 0 bases and J 0 bases, with 8 bases left between them. CDR3 length: 16 residues. The chain links TRBV6-5 to TRBJ1-4; unclear D gene. This clonotype originated in a man aged 30 to 39 in good health. Sequencing was carried out using memory CD8+ T cells sorted from blood. Indicated subset: CD45RO+ cells pooled with CCR7-negative TemRA cells. The CDR3 here is CASSYSGATTNEKLFF. CDR3 nucleotides: TGTGCCAGCAGTTACTCCGGAGCAACAACTAATGAAAAACTGTTTTTT.